This T cell receptor (beta chain) emerged from a study of blood T cell repertoires in COVID-19. Study in general: Spain, Italy and the United States supplied samples that represented acute and convalescent COVID-19. PBMCs, B-cell-depleted T cells, or T cells provided the cDNA or gDNA that made up the material.

In the authors' workflow: Estimation of nucleated cell counts was performed using reference gene primer amplification. Assay: immunoSEQ multiplex PCR; the TCRdb copy retains only in-frame clones and omits some. V, J and clone size are those of that table, while D and trimming were read from the DNA. The repertoire holds over 60,000 clones, 60% to 85% seen once, with roughly 47% in the top ten. Trimming took 4 bases from V and 6 from J, leaving 12 bases between them. CDR1 and CDR2 from the germline V gene are MNHEY and SVGAGI. There are 13 residues in the CDR3. Material for sequencing was peripheral blood. The J gene is TRBJ1-2, the V gene TRBV6-5, with TRBD1 as a possible D gene (6 bases). The receptor's source is a woman of 80 years or more with acute or convalescent COVID-19. CDR3 nucleotide sequence: TGTGCCAGCAGTTGGCAGGGGAGAGATGGCTACACCTTC. Amino acid sequence: CASSWQGRDGYTF.